This T cell receptor beta chain appears in the sequencing data of a study of T cell repertoires in cytomegalovirus infection. With 2 bases removed from V and 0 bases from J, the gap between germline ends came to 8 bases. The length of the CDR3 is 14 residues. In germline, CDR1 is SGHTA, CDR2 FQGNSA. From the reads, TCRdb called clonotypes with MiXCR, one entry per CDR3 protein. The sample consists of more than 150,000 distinct CDR3 sequences, approximately 19% of them appearing once. The receptor comes from a human donor in good health (CMV status not recorded). Some clones in this sample may be carry-over from other donors' samples. The J gene is TRBJ2-7, the V gene TRBV7-2; no clear D gene. Sequencing was done on a sample of PBMCs. The CDR3 sequence: CASSLNAGSYEQYF. The CDR3 bases are TGTGCCAGCAGCTTAAATGCAGGCTCCTACGAGCAGTACTTC.